This TCR beta chain derives from a study of blood T cell repertoires in COVID-19. As for the study in general: From the United States, Italy and Spain came samples of acute and convalescent COVID-19. Sources were T cells, B-cell-depleted T cells, or PBMCs; the material itself was cDNA or gDNA.

Original processing notes: The authors estimated nucleated cell counts from reference gene primer amplification. Here immunoSEQ multiplex PCR was the method, and the copy in TCRdb shows in-frame clones only, minus some. V and J calls and clone size follow that table, whereas D and trimming were derived from the DNA. The sample has just over 70,000 clones, about 80% seen once. This TCR derives from a woman between 65 and 79 years old with acute or convalescent COVID-19. The sequenced sample consisted of peripheral blood.

In nucleotides, the CDR3 is TGCGCCAGCAGTCAAATACCAAAACGAGACAGCCCCAATGCCAACTATGGCTACACCTTC. Protein sequence: CASSQIPKRDSPNANYGYTF. This rearrangement joins TRBV23-1 to TRBJ1-2; weak D call: TRBD1 (5 bases). TRBV23-1 qualifies as an ORF whose function is uncertain. Trimming left V 2 bases short and J 2 bases short, with 27 bases between. This CDR3 spans 20 amino acids.